One T cell receptor beta chain is described in this entry. These data come from a study of OX40 agonist ivuxolimab in advanced cancers. Study-wide context: Patients enrolled in dose escalation were diagnosed with hepatocellular carcinoma, melanoma, renal cell or head and neck cancer.

Produced via immunoSEQ multiplex PCR; TCRdb's table is partial and in-frame only. The sample consists of about 12,000 clones, more than 65% of them appearing once. The CDR3 length is 16 residues. The germline V gene encodes CDR1 MDHEN and CDR2 SYDVKM. The ends lost 7 bases at V and 8 bases at J; junction bases unmatched: 13. This clonotype was obtained from an adult with an advanced solid tumor such as melanoma, head and neck, liver or kidney cancer. The chain carries TRBV28 and TRBJ1-4; the match to TRBD1 covers 10 bases. Here the sequenced sample was CD4+ or CD8+ T cells sorted from blood, taken in a trial of the OX40 agonist ivuxolimab. This CDR3 reads CASTGLRGTGDEKLFF. CDR3 nucleotide sequence: TGTGCCAGCACTGGGCTGAGGGGGACAGGGGACGAAAAACTGTTTTTT.